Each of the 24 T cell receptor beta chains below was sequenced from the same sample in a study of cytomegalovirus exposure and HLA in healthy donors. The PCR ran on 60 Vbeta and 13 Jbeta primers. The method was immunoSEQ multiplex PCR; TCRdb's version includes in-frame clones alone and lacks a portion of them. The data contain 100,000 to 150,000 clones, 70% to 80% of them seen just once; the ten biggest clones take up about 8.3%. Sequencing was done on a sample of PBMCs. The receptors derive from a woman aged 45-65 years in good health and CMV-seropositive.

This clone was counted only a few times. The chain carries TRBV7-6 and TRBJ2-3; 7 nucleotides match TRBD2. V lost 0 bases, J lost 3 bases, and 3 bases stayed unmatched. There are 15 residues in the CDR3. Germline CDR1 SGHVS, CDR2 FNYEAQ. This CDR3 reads CASSLAGGVTDTQYF. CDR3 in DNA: TGTGCCAGCAGCTTAGCGGGGGGGGTGACAGATACGCAGTATTTT.

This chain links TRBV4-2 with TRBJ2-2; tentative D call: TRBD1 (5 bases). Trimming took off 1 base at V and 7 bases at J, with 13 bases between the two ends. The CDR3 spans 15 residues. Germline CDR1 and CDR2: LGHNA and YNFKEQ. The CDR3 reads CASSQGQGVVGELFF. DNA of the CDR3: TGTGCCAGCAGCCAAGGGCAGGGTGTAGTCGGGGAGCTGTTTTTT.

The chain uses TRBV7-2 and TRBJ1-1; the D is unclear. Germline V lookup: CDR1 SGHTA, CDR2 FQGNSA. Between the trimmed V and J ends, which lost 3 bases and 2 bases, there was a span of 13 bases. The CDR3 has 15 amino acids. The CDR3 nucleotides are TGTGCCAGCAGCTTGAGGAGGGTCACTAACACTGAAGCTTTCTTT. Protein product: CASSLRRVTNTEAFF. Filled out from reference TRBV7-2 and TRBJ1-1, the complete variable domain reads GAGVSQSPSNKVTEKGKDVELRCDPISGHTALYWYRQSLGQGLEFLIYFQGNSAPDKSGLPSDRFSAERTGGSVSTLTIQRTQQEDSAVYLCASSLRRVTNTEAFFGQGTRLTVV.

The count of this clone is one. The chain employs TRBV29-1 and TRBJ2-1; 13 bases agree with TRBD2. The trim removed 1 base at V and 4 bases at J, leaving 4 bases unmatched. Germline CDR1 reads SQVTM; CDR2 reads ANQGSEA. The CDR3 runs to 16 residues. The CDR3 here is CSVEVGTSGTYNEQFF. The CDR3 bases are TGCAGCGTTGAAGTAGGGACTAGCGGGACTTACAATGAGCAGTTCTTC.

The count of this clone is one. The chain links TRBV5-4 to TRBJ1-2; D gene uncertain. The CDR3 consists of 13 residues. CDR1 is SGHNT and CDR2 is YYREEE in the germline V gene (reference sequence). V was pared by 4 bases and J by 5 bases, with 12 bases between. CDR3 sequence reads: CASSLSSEYGYTF. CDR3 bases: TGTGCCAGCAGCCTTTCGTCGGAGTATGGCTACACCTTC.

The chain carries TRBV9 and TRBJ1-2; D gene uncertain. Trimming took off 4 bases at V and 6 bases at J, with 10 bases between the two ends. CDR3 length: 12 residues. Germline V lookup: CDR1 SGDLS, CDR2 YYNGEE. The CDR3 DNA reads TGTGCCAGCAGCCAGAACAACAATGGCTACACCTTC. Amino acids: CASSQNNNGYTF.

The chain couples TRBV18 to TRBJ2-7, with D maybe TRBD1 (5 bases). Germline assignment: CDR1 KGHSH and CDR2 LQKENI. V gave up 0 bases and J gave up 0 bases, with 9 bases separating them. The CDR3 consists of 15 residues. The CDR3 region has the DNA TGTGCCAGCTCACCACCAGGGGTTAGCTCCTACGAGCAGTACTTC. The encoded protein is CASSPPGVSSYEQYF. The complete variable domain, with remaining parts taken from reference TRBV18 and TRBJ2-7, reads NAGVMQNPRHLVRRRGQEARLRCSPMKGHSHVYWYRQLPEEGLKFMVYLQKENIIDESGMPKERFSAEFPKEGPSILRIQQVVRGDSAAYFCASSPPGVSSYEQYFGPGTRLTVT.

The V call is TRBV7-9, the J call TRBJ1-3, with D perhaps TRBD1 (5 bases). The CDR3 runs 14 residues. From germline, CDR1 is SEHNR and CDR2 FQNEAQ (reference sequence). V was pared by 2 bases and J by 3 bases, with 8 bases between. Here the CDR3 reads CASSLQGVGNTIYF. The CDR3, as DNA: TGTGCCAGCAGCTTACAGGGTGTTGGAAACACCATATATTTT.

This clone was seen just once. Here the CDR3 DNA reads TGCAGCGGGCGACAGGGGGCCAACTATGGCTACACCTTC. It encodes CSGRQGANYGYTF. The chain recombines TRBV29-1 with TRBJ1-2; 10 bases are shared with TRBD1. Germline V gives CDR1 SQVTM, CDR2 ANQGSEA. The CDR3 has 13 amino acids. The J segment lost 2 bases and the V segment lost 7 bases, leaving 4 bases of the junction unmatched.

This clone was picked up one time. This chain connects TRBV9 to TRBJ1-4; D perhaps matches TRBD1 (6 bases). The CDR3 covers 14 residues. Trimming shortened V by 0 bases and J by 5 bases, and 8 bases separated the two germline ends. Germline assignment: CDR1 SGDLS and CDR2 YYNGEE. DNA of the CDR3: TGTGCCAGCAGCGTAGGGCAGGGGAATGAAAAACTGTTTTTT. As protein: CASSVGQGNEKLFF.

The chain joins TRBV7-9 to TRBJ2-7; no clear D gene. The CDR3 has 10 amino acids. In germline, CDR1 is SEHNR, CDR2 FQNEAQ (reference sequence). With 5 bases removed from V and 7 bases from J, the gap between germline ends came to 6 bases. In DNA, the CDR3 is TGTGCCAGCAGCGACTTGGAGCAGTACTTC. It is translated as CASSDLEQYF.

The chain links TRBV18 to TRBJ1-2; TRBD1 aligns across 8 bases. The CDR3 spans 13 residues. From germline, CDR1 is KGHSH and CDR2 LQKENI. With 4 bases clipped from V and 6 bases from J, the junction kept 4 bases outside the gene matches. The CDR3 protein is CASSQPTGDGYTF. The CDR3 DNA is TGTGCCAGCTCACAACCGACAGGGGATGGCTACACCTTC.

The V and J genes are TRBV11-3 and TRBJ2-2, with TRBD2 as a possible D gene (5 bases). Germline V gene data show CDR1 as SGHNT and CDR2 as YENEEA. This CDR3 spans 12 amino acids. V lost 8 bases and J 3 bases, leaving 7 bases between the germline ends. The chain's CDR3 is CASLGDTGELFF. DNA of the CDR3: TGTGCCAGCCTGGGAGACACCGGGGAGCTGTTTTTT.

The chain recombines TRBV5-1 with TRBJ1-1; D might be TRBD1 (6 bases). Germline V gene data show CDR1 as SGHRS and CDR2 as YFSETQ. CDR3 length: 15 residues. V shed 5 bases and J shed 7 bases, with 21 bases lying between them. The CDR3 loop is CASSLLTGMNFEAFF. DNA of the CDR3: TGCGCCAGCAGTCTCCTGACAGGTATGAACTTTGAAGCTTTCTTT.

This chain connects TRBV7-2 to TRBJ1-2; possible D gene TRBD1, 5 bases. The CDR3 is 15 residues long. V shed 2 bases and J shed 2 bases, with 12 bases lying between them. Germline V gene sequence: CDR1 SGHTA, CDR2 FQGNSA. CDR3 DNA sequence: TGTGCCAGCAGCTTAAGCCGACAGCGCAACTATGGCTACACCTTC. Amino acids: CASSLSRQRNYGYTF. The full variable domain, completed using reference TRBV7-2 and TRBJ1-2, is GAGVSQSPSNKVTEKGKDVELRCDPISGHTALYWYRQSLGQGLEFLIYFQGNSAPDKSGLPSDRFSAERTGGSVSTLTIQRTQQEDSAVYLCASSLSRQRNYGYTFGSGTRLTVV.

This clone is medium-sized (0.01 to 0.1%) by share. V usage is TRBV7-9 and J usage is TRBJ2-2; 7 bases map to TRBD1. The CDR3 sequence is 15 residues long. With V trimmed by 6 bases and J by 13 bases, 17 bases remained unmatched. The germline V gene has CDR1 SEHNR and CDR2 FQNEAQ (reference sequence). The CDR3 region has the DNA TGTGCCAGCAGTACTACGACAGGGCCCTCCCCGGTGCTGTTTTTT. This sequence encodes CASSTTTGPSPVLFF. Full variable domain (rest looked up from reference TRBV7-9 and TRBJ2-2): DTGVSQNPRHKITKRGQNVTFRCDPISEHNRLYWYRQTLGQGPEFLTYFQNEAQLEKSRLLSDRFSAERPKGSFSTLEIQRTEQGDSAMYLCASSTTTGPSPVLFFGEGSRLTVL.

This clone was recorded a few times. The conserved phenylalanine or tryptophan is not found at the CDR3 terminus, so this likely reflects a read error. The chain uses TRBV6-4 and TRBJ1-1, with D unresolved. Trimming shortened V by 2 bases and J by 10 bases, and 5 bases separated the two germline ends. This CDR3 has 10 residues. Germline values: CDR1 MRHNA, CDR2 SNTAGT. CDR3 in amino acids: CASSDLGAFS. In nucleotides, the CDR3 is TGTGCCAGCAGTGACCTCGGAGCTTTCTCT.

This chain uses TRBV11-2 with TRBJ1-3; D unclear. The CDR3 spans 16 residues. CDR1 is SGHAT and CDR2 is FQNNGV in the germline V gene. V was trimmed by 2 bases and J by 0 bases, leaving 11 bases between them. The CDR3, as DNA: TGTGCCAGCAGCTTATTCCTTGGCAGCTCTGGAAACACCATATATTTT. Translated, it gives CASSLFLGSSGNTIYF.

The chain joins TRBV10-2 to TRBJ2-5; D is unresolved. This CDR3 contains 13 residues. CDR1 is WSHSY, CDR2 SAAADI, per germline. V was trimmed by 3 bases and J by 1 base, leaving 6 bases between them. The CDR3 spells CASSDWPQETQYF. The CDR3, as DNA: TGCGCCAGCAGTGATTGGCCCCAAGAGACCCAGTACTTC.

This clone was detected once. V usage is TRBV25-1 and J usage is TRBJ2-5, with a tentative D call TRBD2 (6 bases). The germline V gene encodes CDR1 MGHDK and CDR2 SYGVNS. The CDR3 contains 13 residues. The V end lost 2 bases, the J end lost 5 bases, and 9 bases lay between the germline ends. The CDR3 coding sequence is TGTGCCAGCAGTGAAGCGGGACCGGAGACCCAGTACTTC. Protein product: CASSEAGPETQYF.

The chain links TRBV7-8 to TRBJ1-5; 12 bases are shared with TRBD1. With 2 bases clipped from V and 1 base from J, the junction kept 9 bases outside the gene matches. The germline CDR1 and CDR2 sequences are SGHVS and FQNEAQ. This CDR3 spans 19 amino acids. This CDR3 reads CASSLPRDRGRVSNQPQHF. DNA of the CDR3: TGTGCCAGCAGCTTACCGAGGGACAGGGGGCGCGTAAGCAATCAGCCCCAGCATTTT. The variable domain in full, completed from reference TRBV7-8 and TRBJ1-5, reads GAGVSQSPRYKVAKRGQDVALRCDPISGHVSLFWYQQALGQGPEFLTYFQNEAQLDKSGLPSDRFFAERPEGSVSTLKIQRTQQEDSAVYLCASSLPRDRGRVSNQPQHFGDGTRLSIL.

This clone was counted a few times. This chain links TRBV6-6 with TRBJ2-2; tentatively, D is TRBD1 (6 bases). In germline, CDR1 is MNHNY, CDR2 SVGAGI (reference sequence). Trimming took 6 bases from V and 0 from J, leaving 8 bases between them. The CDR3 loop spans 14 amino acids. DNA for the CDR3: TGTGCCAGCAGGGGACACACGAACACCGGGGAGCTGTTTTTT. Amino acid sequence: CASRGHTNTGELFF.

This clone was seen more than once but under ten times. The CDR3 is CASSETGLSYEQYF. The CDR3 DNA reads TGTGCCAGCAGTGAGACGGGTCTTTCCTACGAGCAGTACTTC. This chain connects TRBV25-1 to TRBJ2-7; no firm D call. The germline CDR1 and CDR2 sequences are MGHDK and SYGVNS. V was trimmed by 3 bases and J by 1 base, leaving 10 bases between them. CDR3 length: 14 residues.

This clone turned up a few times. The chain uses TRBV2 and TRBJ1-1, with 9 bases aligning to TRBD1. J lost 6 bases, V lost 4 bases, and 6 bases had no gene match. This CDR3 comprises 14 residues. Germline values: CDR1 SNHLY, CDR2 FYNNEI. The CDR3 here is CASSVDRGLSEAFF. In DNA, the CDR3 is TGTGCCAGCAGTGTGGACAGGGGATTATCTGAAGCTTTCTTT.